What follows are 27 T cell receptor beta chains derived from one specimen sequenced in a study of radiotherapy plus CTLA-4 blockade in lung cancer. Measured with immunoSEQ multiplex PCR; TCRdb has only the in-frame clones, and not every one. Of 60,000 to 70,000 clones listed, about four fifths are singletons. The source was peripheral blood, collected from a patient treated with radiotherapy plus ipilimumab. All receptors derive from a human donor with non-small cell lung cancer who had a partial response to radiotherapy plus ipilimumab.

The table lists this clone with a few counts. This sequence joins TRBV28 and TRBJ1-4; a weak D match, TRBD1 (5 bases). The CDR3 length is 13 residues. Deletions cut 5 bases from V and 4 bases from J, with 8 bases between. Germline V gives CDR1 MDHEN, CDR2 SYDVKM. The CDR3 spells CASSVGVNEKLFF. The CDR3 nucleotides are TGTGCCAGCAGTGTAGGGGTTAATGAAAAACTGTTTTTT.

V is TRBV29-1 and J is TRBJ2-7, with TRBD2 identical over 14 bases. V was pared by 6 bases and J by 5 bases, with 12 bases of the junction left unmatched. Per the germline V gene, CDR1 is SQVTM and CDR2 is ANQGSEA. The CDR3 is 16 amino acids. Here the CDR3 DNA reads TGCAGCGTAAGGAGGGGACTAGCGGGAGAGGGGGACGAGCAGTACTTC. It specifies CSVRRGLAGEGDEQYF.

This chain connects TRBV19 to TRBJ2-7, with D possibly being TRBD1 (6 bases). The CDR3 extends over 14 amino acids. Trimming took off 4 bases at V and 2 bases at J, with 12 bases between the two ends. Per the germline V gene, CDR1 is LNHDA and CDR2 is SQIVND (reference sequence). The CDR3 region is CASSNPGQTYEQYF. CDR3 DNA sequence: TGTGCCAGTAGTAACCCCGGACAGACCTACGAGCAGTACTTC.

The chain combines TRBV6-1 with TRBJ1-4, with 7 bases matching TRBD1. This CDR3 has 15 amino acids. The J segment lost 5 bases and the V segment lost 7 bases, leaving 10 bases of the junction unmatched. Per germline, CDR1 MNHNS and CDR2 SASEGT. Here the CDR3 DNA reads TGTGCCAGCAAGCCCGGACAGGCCTCCAATGAAAAACTGTTTTTT. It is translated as CASKPGQASNEKLFF.

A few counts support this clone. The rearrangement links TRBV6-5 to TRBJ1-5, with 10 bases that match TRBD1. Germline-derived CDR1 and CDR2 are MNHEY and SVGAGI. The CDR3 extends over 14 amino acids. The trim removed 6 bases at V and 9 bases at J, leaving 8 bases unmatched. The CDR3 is CASSEGTGEGPQHF. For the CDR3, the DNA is TGTGCCAGCAGCGAGGGGACAGGGGAGGGGCCCCAGCATTTT.

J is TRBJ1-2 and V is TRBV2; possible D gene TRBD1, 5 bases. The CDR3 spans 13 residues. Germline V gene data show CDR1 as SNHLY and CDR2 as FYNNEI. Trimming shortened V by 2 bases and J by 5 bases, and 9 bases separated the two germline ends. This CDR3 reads CASSEQGGYGYTF. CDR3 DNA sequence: TGTGCCAGCAGTGAACAGGGAGGTTATGGCTACACCTTC.

The CDR3 nucleotides are TGTGCCAGCAGTTTCCATGACAGGGCGGGGAAACTGTTTTTT. It is translated as CASSFHDRAGKLFF. The J gene is TRBJ1-4, the V gene TRBV28; TRBD1 matches at 7 bases. The CDR3 length is 14 residues. The V gene end was trimmed by 3 bases and the J gene end by 11 bases; junction bases not matched to a gene: 9. Looked up from germline, CDR1 is MDHEN and CDR2 is SYDVKM.

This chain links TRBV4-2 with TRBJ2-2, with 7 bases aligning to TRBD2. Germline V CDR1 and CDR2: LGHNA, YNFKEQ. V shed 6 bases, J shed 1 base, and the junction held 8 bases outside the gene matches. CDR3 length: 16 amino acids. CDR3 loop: CASSPSGAKNTGELFF. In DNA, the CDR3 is TGTGCCAGCAGTCCTAGCGGAGCCAAGAACACCGGGGAGCTGTTTTTT.

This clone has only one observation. CDR3 coding DNA: TGCGCCAGCTTGGACGGGACTACCAACACAGATACGCAGTATTTT. Protein product: CASLDGTTNTDTQYF. The gene calls are TRBV5-1 and TRBJ2-3; 7 bases are a match to TRBD2. The CDR3 runs 15 residues. From germline, CDR1 is SGHRS and CDR2 YFSETQ. V was clipped by 7 bases and J by 2 bases; unmatched bases: 10.

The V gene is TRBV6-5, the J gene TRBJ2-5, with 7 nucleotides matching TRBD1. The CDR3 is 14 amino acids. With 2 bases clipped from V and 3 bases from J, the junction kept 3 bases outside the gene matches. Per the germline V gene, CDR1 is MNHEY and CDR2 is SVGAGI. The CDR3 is CASSYRDSEETQYF. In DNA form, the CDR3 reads TGTGCCAGCAGTTACCGGGACAGTGAAGAGACCCAGTACTTC.

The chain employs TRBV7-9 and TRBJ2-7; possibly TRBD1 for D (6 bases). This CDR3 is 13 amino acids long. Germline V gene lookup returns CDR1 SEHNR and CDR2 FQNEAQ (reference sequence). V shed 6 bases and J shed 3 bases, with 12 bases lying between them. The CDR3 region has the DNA TGTGCCAGCAGGGCAGGGGAAGGCTACGAGCAGTACTTC. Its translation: CASRAGEGYEQYF.

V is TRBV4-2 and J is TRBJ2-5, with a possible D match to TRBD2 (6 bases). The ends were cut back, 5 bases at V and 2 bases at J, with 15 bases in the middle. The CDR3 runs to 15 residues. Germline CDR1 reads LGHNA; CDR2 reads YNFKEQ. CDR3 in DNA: TGTGCCAGCAGCTTTACCGGGACTGGGCAAGAGACCCAGTACTTC. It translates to CASSFTGTGQETQYF.

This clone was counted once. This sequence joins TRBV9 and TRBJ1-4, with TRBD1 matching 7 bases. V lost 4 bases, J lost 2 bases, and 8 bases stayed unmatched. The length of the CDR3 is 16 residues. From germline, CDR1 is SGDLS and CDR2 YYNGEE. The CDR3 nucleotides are TGTGCCAGCAGCCCCCAACCGGGACAGACTAATGAAAAACTGTTTTTT. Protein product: CASSPQPGQTNEKLFF.

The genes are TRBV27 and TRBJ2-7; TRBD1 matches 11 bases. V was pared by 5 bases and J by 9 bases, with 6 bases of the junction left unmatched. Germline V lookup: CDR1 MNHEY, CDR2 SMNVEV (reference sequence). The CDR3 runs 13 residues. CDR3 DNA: TGTGCCAGCAGTATAGGACAGGGGGCTCCGCAGTACTTC. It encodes CASSIGQGAPQYF.

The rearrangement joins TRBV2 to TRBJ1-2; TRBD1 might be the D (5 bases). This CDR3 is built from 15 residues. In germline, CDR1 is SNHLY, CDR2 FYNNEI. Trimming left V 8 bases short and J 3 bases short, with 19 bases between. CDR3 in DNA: TGTGCCAGCCAGAATCCTCGACAGCCCCACTATGGCTACACCTTC. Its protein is CASQNPRQPHYGYTF.

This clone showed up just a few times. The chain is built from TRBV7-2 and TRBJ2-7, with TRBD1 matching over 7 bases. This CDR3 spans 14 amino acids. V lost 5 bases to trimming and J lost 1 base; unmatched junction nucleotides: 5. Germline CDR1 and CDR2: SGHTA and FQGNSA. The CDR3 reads CASSRDRESYEQYF. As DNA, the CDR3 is TGTGCCAGCAGCCGGGACAGAGAGTCCTACGAGCAGTACTTC.

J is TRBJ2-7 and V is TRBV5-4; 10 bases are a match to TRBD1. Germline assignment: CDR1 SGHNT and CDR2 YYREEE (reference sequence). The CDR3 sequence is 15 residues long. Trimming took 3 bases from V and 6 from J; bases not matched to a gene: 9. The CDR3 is CASSSDRGLDGEQYF. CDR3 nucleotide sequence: TGTGCCAGCAGCTCTGACAGGGGGCTCGACGGCGAGCAGTACTTC.

DNA of the CDR3: TGCGCCAGCAGCCCCGACAGGGGGGGCACAGATACGCAGTATTTT. Protein: CASSPDRGGTDTQYF. The rearrangement joins TRBV5-1 to TRBJ2-3; TRBD1 matches at 9 bases. V was pared by 4 bases and J by 1 base, with 4 bases of the junction left unmatched. Looked up from germline, CDR1 is SGHRS and CDR2 is YFSETQ. This CDR3 is built from 15 residues.

The CDR3 nucleotides are TGTGCCAGCAGTTTATTGCACGGACAGGGTCCCGCATACTCTGGGGCCAACGTCCTGACTTTC. As protein: CASSLLHGQGPAYSGANVLTF. This sequence joins TRBV28 and TRBJ2-6; 8 nucleotides align to TRBD1. CDR1 is MDHEN and CDR2 is SYDVKM in the germline V gene. CDR3 length equals 21 residues. The V gene end was trimmed by 1 base and the J gene end by 0 bases; junction bases not matched to a gene: 14.

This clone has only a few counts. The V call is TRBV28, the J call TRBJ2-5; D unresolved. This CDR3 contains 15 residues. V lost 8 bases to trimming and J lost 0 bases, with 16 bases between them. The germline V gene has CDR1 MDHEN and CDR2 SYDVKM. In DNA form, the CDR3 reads TGTGCCAGCGGCCCACCCGCAGTGTACCAAGAGACCCAGTACTTC. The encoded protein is CASGPPAVYQETQYF.

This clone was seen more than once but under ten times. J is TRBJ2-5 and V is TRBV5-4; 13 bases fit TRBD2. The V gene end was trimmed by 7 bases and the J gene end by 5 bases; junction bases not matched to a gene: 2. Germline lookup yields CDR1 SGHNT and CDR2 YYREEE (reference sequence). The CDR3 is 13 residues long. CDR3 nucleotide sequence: TGTGCCAGCTCGACTAGCGGGGGGGAGACCCAGTACTTC. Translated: CASSTSGGETQYF.

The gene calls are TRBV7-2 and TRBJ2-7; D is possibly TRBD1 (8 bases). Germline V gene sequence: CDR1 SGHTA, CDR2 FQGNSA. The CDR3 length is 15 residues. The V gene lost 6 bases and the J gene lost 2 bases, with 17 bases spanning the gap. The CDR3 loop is CASSRNRGGPYEQYF. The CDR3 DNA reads TGTGCCAGCAGTAGAAACAGGGGGGGACCCTACGAGCAGTACTTC.

CDR3: CASSDDTPPYEQYF. The CDR3 DNA follows: TGTGCCAGCAGTGATGACACTCCCCCCTACGAGCAGTACTTC. J is TRBJ2-7 and V is TRBV2; D not resolved. The CDR3 sequence is 14 residues long. Germline lookup yields CDR1 SNHLY and CDR2 FYNNEI. V was shortened by 3 bases and J by 2 bases, with 11 bases between the two germline ends. Variable domain in full (rest from reference TRBV2 and TRBJ2-7): EPEVTQTPSHQVTQMGQEVILRCVPISNHLYFYWYRQILGQKVEFLVSFYNNEISEKSEIFDDQFSVERPDGSNFTLKIRSTKLEDSAMYFCASSDDTPPYEQYFGPGTRLTVT.

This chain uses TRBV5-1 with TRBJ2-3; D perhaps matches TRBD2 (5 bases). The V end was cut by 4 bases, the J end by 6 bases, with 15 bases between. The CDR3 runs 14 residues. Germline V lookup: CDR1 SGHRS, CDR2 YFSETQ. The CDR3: CASSPSVSGDTQYF. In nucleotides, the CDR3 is TGCGCCAGCAGCCCCTCGGTGTCGGGGGATACGCAGTATTTT.

The CDR3 loop is CASSDQGGTEQYF. The CDR3 nucleotides are TGTGCCAGCAGTGACCAGGGAGGTACCGAGCAGTACTTC. This chain joins TRBV6-1 and TRBJ2-7, with a tentative D call TRBD2 (6 bases). V was clipped by 3 bases and J by 6 bases, with 12 bases between them. Germline V gene data show CDR1 as MNHNS and CDR2 as SASEGT. CDR3 length equals 13 residues.

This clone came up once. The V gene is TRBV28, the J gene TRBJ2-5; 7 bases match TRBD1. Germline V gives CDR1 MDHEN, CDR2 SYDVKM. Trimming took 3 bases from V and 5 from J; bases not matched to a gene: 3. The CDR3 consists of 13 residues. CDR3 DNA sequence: TGTGCCAGCAGTTTGGGACAGCCTGAGACCCAGTACTTC. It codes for CASSLGQPETQYF.

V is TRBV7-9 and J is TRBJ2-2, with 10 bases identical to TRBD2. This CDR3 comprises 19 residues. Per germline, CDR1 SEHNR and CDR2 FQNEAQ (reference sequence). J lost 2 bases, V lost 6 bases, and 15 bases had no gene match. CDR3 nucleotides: TGTGCCAGCAGTGTGAGATGGGGACTAGCGCAAGTCAACACCGGGGAGCTGTTTTTT. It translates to CASSVRWGLAQVNTGELFF.